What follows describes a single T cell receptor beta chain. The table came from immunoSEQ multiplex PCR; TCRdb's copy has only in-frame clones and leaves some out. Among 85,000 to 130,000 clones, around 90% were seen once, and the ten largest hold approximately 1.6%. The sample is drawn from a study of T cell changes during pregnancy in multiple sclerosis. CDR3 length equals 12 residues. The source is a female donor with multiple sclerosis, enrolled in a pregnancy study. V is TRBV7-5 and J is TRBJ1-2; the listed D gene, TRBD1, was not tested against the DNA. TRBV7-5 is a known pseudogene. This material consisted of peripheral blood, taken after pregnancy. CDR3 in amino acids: CVRSLVDRAYTF. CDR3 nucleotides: TGTGTCAGAAGCTTAGTAGACAGGGCGTACACCTTC.